These 28 T cell receptor beta chains came from one sample sequenced in a study of glioma-infiltrating T cells. TCR alpha and beta CDR3 regions were amplified from RNA using iRepertoire nested multiplex PCR. In TCRdb, the multiplex PCR reads were re-called with MiXCR into one record per CDR3 protein. This sample carries approximately 190,000 distinct CDR3 sequences, more than 25% of them seen once, and the ten largest clones take around 20%. The specimen was glioma tissue, nonneoplastic brain tissue, or PBMCs (not recorded which). Source of these receptors: a human donor with low-grade glioma or glioblastoma, undergoing nonglioma brain surgery, or in good health (not recorded which).

The V call is TRBV5-6, the J call TRBJ2-1; 9 positions match TRBD1. Germline V gene data show CDR1 as SGHDT and CDR2 as YYEEEE. The CDR3 contains 18 residues. Germline trimming cut 5 bases from V and 5 bases from J; bases unmatched to any gene: 17. The CDR3 DNA sequence: TGTGCCAGCAGTCCCGGGACAGGGATGATCGGTTTAGACAATGAGCAGTTCTTC. Protein product: CASSPGTGMIGLDNEQFF.

This clonotype was seen ten or more times. The genes are TRBV7-6 and TRBJ2-3; TRBD1 aligns across 8 bases. Unmatched junction bases numbered 6, after V lost 5 bases and J lost 2 bases. The germline CDR1 and CDR2 sequences are SGHVS and FNYEAQ. This CDR3 is built from 15 residues. Written as DNA, the CDR3 is TGTGCCAGCAGCCTACAGGGACAGGACACAGATACGCAGTATTTT. It codes for CASSLQGQDTDTQYF. The complete variable domain, with remaining parts taken from reference TRBV7-6 and TRBJ2-3, reads GAGVSQSPRYKVTKRGQDVALRCDPISGHVSLYWYRQALGQGPEFLTYFNYEAQQDKSGLPNDRFSAERPEGSISTLTIQRTEQRDSAMYRCASSLQGQDTDTQYFGPGTRLTVL.

CDR3 protein: CASSFGVGSGNSPLHF. The CDR3 DNA reads as TGCGCCAGCAGCTTCGGGGTCGGAAGTGGTAATTCACCCCTCCACTTT. V gene TRBV5-1 combines with J gene TRBJ1-6; D is ambiguous. The germline V and J ends were trimmed by 2 bases and 6 bases, with 15 bases remaining between them. Looked up from germline, CDR1 is SGHRS and CDR2 is YFSETQ. CDR3 length equals 16 residues.

This clonotype came up many times. The V and J genes are TRBV19 and TRBJ1-5; 9 positions match TRBD1. V trimming: 7 bases; J trimming: 5 bases; junction bases outside the gene matches: 9. The CDR3 loop spans 15 amino acids. The germline V gene has CDR1 LNHDA and CDR2 SQIVND (reference sequence). The CDR3 DNA reads TGTGCCAGTAACATACCGGGACAGGGTCATCAGCCCCAGCATTTT. Its translation: CASNIPGQGHQPQHF.

CDR3 coding DNA: TGTGCCAGCAGCCAACTTGGGAGCGGGAGTAGCTTCTACAATGAGCAGTTCTTC. Residues: CASSQLGSGSSFYNEQFF. The chain employs TRBV3-1 and TRBJ2-1; 8 bases are a match to TRBD2. Trimming took 2 bases from V and 3 from J; bases not matched to a gene: 12. CDR1 LGHDT and CDR2 YNNKEL come from the germline V gene (reference sequence). The CDR3 spans 18 residues.

This clonotype was seen ten or more times. This chain connects TRBV20-1 to TRBJ2-1; 12 bases fit TRBD2. The CDR3 length is 18 residues. In germline, CDR1 is DFQATT, CDR2 SNEGSKA (reference sequence). Trimming cost V 3 bases and J 5 bases; bases outside gene matches: 14. The CDR3 here is CSASGSASGRAGNNEQFF. The DNA for the CDR3 is TGCAGTGCTAGTGGATCGGCTAGCGGGAGGGCCGGAAACAATGAGCAGTTCTTC.

This clonotype was recorded at least ten times. The chain carries TRBV7-2 and TRBJ1-1; 7 nucleotides match TRBD1. The trim removed 1 base at V and 5 bases at J, leaving 10 bases unmatched. CDR3 size: 16 residues. CDR1 and CDR2 (germline): SGHTA, FQGNSA. CDR3 sequence reads: CASSLVRGGSETEAFF. The CDR3 DNA sequence: TGTGCCAGCAGCTTAGTTCGAGGGGGCTCAGAGACTGAAGCTTTCTTT.

As to this clonotype: A much larger clone lies one base from this, so it may be a read error. The J gene is TRBJ1-2, the V gene TRBV5-1; D remains unclear. This CDR3 is built from 12 residues. The germline V gene has CDR1 SGHRS and CDR2 YFSETQ. Trimming left V 0 bases short and J 4 bases short, with 4 bases between. Here the CDR3 reads CASSLEFYGYTF. CDR3 DNA: TGCGCCAGCAGCTTGGAGTTCTATGGCTACACCTTC.

This clonotype was observed many times. This rearrangement joins TRBV20-1 to TRBJ2-7; D could derive from TRBD1 or TRBD2 (5 bases each). The CDR3 extends over 15 amino acids. From germline, CDR1 is DFQATT and CDR2 SNEGSKA (reference sequence). V was clipped by 1 base and J by 3 bases, with 16 bases between them. The chain's CDR3 is CSARGGPGRNYEQYF. CDR3 bases: TGCAGTGCTAGAGGAGGGCCAGGGCGAAACTACGAGCAGTACTTC.

The chain has TRBV4-2 and TRBJ1-4; tentatively, D is TRBD1 (5 bases). Trimming cost V 0 bases and J 7 bases, with 6 bases left between them. Germline assignment: CDR1 LGHNA and CDR2 YNFKEQ. There are 13 residues in the CDR3. The CDR3 DNA reads TGTGCCAGCAGCCAAGATGGGGCTGAAAAACTGTTTTTT. This translates into CASSQDGAEKLFF.

The chain couples TRBV6-2 or TRBV6-3 to TRBJ2-1; TRBD1 or TRBD2 may be the D gene (5 bases each). The germline V and J ends were trimmed by 0 bases and 8 bases, with 17 bases remaining between them. The CDR3 totals 16 residues. Germline CDR1 and CDR2: MNHEY and SVGEGT. CDR3 sequence reads: CASSYSTSHLGDEQFF. Here the CDR3 DNA reads TGTGCCAGCAGTTACTCAACTAGTCACCTGGGGGATGAGCAGTTCTTC.

This rearrangement joins TRBV12-3 or TRBV12-4 to TRBJ2-1, with a possible D match to TRBD2 (5 bases). The CDR3 loop spans 13 amino acids. V was cut by 8 bases and J by 9 bases, with 17 bases left in between. CDR3 nucleotides: TGTGCCAGCGATCTAGCAGAAGGGAGTGAGCAGTTCTTC. Translating gives CASDLAEGSEQFF.

With regard to this clonotype: This sequence may be a read error, since a much larger clone differs from it by one base. The genes are TRBV7-9 and TRBJ2-7; 11 bases line up with TRBD2. Per germline, CDR1 SEHNR and CDR2 FQNEAQ (reference sequence). CDR3 size: 16 residues. CDR3 loop: CASSLAGTSGSCEQYF. In DNA, the CDR3 is TGTGCCAGCAGCTTAGCCGGGACTAGCGGTTCCTGCGAGCAGTACTTC.

This clonotype was seen only a few times. This may be a read error: a much more frequent sequence differs by one nucleotide. The gene calls are TRBV4-2 and TRBJ1-5; 8 bases are shared with TRBD1. J gave up 6 bases and V 2 bases, and 6 bases lay outside the gene matches. Germline CDR1 is LGHNA and CDR2 is YNFKEQ. The CDR3 has 15 amino acids. CDR3 residues: CASSQNRGEGQPQHF. The CDR3, as DNA: TGTGCCAGCAGCCAAAACAGGGGGGAGGGTCAGCCCCAGCATTTT.

This clonotype has a count of ten or more. V is TRBV6-6 and J is TRBJ1-5, with unresolved D. The germline V gene encodes CDR1 MNHNY and CDR2 SVGAGI (reference sequence). The ends were cut back, 2 bases at V and 4 bases at J, with 9 bases in the middle. This CDR3 has 14 amino acids. CDR3 loop: CASSYLRPNQPQHF. In nucleotides, the CDR3 is TGTGCCAGCAGTTACCTCCGGCCGAATCAGCCCCAGCATTTT.

CDR3 sequence reads: CASSLDQGGGYTF. The CDR3 DNA follows: TGTGCCAGCAGCTTGGACCAGGGGGGTGGCTACACCTTC. The chain joins TRBV11-2 to TRBJ1-2; 7 bases fit TRBD1. The trim removed 3 bases at V and 7 bases at J, leaving 5 bases unmatched. The CDR3 covers 13 residues. Germline loops: CDR1 SGHAT, CDR2 FQNNGV.

This chain uses TRBV30 with TRBJ1-4; no clear D. Per germline, CDR1 GTSNPN and CDR2 SVGIG (reference sequence). The CDR3 spans 12 residues. V was cut by 2 bases and J by 6 bases, with 7 bases left in between. The CDR3 DNA follows: TGTGCCTGGAGTACGGTTGATGAAAAACTGTTTTTT. Amino acids: CAWSTVDEKLFF.

A note on this clonotype: This sequence may be a read error, since a much larger clone differs from it by one base. The chain recombines TRBV7-2 with TRBJ1-4; no clear D. CDR1 SGHTA and CDR2 FQGNSA come from the germline V gene. Trimming left V 1 base short and J 6 bases short, with 12 bases between. CDR3 length equals 15 residues. The CDR3 region is CASSLDSGRHEKLFF. CDR3 DNA sequence: TGTGCCAGCAGCTTAGATTCGGGCCGTCATGAAAAACTGTTTTTT.

This chain uses TRBV4-2 with TRBJ2-3; 15 bases map to TRBD2. Germline V gives CDR1 LGHNA, CDR2 YNFKEQ. The CDR3 spans 20 residues. The trim removed 4 bases at V and 4 bases at J, leaving 15 bases unmatched. The CDR3 region has the DNA TGTGCCAGCAGCCGACCTCCGGGGACTAGCGGGAGGCCTCCCCCAGATACGCAGTATTTT. The encoded protein is CASSRPPGTSGRPPPDTQYF.

As regards this clonotype: This may be a read error: a much more frequent sequence differs by one nucleotide. The conserved final phenylalanine or tryptophan is absent from the CDR3, which likely points to a read error. The chain recombines TRBV7-9 with TRBJ2-1; 9 bases match TRBD2. Germline V gene data show CDR1 as SEHNR and CDR2 as FQNEAQ (reference sequence). With V trimmed by 4 bases and J by 7 bases, 8 bases remained unmatched. The CDR3 is 15 amino acids. The CDR3 nucleotides read TGTGCCAGCAGCTCTGTGCTAGCGGGAAAGAATGAGCAGTTCCTC. This encodes CASSSVLAGKNEQFL.

Regarding this clonotype: A clone one base away is much larger, so this may be a read error. This rearrangement joins TRBV28 to TRBJ2-3; perhaps TRBD1 as D (5 bases). This CDR3 is 15 amino acids long. Germline-derived CDR1 and CDR2 are MDHEN and SYDVKM. The CDR3 DNA sequence: TGTGCCAGCAGTACTGAGGCGAAACCCACAGGTACGCAGTATTTT. Amino acid sequence: CASSTEAKPTGTQYF.

This sequence joins TRBV5-1 and TRBJ2-1; TRBD2 matches at 12 bases. The CDR3 loop spans 15 amino acids. With 5 bases clipped from V and 9 bases from J, the junction kept 9 bases outside the gene matches. Germline V gene lookup returns CDR1 SGHRS and CDR2 YFSETQ. Written as DNA, the CDR3 is TGCGCCAGCAGGAGGAGACTAGCGGGAGAGGGTGAGCAGTTCTTC. Translated: CASRRRLAGEGEQFF.

With regard to this clonotype: This could be a read error, since a much larger clone is one nucleotide away. The CDR3 carries no conserved terminal phenylalanine or tryptophan, so it likely arises from a read error. The rearrangement uses TRBV24-1 and TRBJ2-1, with TRBD2 matching over 10 bases. The CDR3 totals 15 residues. In germline, CDR1 is KGHDR, CDR2 SFDVKD. Trimming cost V 3 bases and J 4 bases; bases outside gene matches: 2. The CDR3, as DNA: TGTGCCACCAGTGATAGGACTAGCGGATACAATGAGCAGTTCCTC. Translated, it gives CATSDRTSGYNEQFL.

This clonotype was seen at least ten times. The chain recombines TRBV20-1 with TRBJ1-1, with no clear D. This CDR3 has 14 amino acids. V was cut by 1 base and J by 1 base, with 10 bases left in between. From germline, CDR1 is DFQATT and CDR2 SNEGSKA (reference sequence). The CDR3 here is CSARVGWPNTEAFF. Here the CDR3 DNA reads TGCAGTGCTAGAGTTGGATGGCCGAACACTGAAGCTTTCTTT.

This clonotype appeared many times. This sequence joins TRBV20-1 and TRBJ2-1, with D maybe TRBD1 (5 bases). The length of the CDR3 is 12 residues. Trimming took off 7 bases at V and 13 bases at J, with 20 bases between the two ends. CDR1 is DFQATT and CDR2 is SNEGSKA in the germline V gene (reference sequence). The CDR3 here is CSVPPVGLGQFF. The CDR3 DNA reads as TGCAGTGTTCCCCCGGTGGGGCTCGGCCAGTTCTTC.

The chain joins TRBV4-2 to TRBJ2-2; D remains ambiguous. V lost 4 bases and J lost 5, with 8 bases in between. CDR1 LGHNA and CDR2 YNFKEQ come from the germline V gene. The CDR3 is 13 amino acids. Written as DNA, the CDR3 is TGTGCCAGCAGCCCCGCGCGGACCGGGGAGCTGTTTTTT. This sequence encodes CASSPARTGELFF.

The rearrangement uses TRBV28 and TRBJ1-5; 8 bases line up with TRBD1. Looked up from germline, CDR1 is MDHEN and CDR2 is SYDVKM. Trimming removed 5 bases from V and 7 bases from J; junction bases left unmatched: 13. The CDR3 has 16 amino acids. The CDR3 region is CASSEGGTGGGQPQHF. Here the CDR3 DNA reads TGTGCCAGCAGTGAGGGCGGAACAGGGGGAGGACAGCCCCAGCATTTT.

This clonotype was recorded many times. The V call is TRBV28, the J call TRBJ1-1, with 9 bases identical to TRBD1. Trimming removed 3 bases from V and 4 bases from J; junction bases left unmatched: 3. The V gene's germline CDR1 is MDHEN and CDR2 SYDVKM. This CDR3 is built from 14 residues. The CDR3 sequence: CASSFPTGGTEAFF. The CDR3 nucleotides read TGTGCCAGCAGTTTTCCGACAGGGGGCACTGAAGCTTTCTTT.